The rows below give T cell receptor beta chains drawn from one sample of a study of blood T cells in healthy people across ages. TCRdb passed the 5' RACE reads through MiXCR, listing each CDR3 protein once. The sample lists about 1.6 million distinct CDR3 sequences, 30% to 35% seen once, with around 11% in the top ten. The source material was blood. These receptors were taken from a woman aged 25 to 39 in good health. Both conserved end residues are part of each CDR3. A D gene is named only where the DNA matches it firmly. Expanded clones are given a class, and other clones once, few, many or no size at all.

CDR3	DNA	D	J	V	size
CASSSSRTDTQYF	TGTGCCAGCAGTTCGTCCCGAACAGATACGCAGTATTTT	.	TRBJ2-3	TRBV6-6	few
CASSRGENNSPLHF	TGTGCCAGCAGCAGGGGGGAGAATAATTCACCCCTCCACTTT	.	TRBJ1-6	TRBV4-2	few
CASSAPDRVGTEAFF	TGTGCCAGCAGCGCACCCGACAGGGTTGGCACCGAAGCTTTCTTT	TRBD1	TRBJ1-1	TRBV9	.
CASSLSVEDRVYTDTQYF	TGTGCCAGCAGTTTATCAGTAGAGGACAGGGTGTACACAGATACGCAGTATTTT	TRBD1	TRBJ2-3	TRBV27	.
CATSRERNYGYTF	TGTGCCACCAGCAGAGAAAGGAACTATGGCTACACCTTC	.	TRBJ1-2	TRBV15	.
CTSSLASGRGFYEQYF	TGCACCAGCAGCTTAGCTAGCGGGAGGGGGTTCTACGAGCAGTACTTC	.	TRBJ2-7	TRBV1	once
CASRNRGPRGGGFGYNEQFF	TGTGCCAGCAGGAACAGGGGGCCTCGCGGGGGAGGTTTCGGTTACAATGAGCAGTTCTTC	TRBD1	TRBJ2-1	TRBV27	once
CASRLPGRRTDTQYF	TGTGCCAGCAGACTCCCCGGGCGGCGCACAGATACGCAGTATTTT	.	TRBJ2-3	TRBV6-2/TRBV6-3	few
CSASRLAGGPESEQFF	TGCAGTGCTAGTCGCCTAGCGGGGGGGCCGGAGAGTGAGCAGTTCTTC	TRBD2	TRBJ2-1	TRBV20-1	.
CASSPGPSEQYF	TGTGCCAGCAGCCCGGGGCCCAGCGAGCAGTACTTC	.	TRBJ2-7	TRBV7-9	.
CASSLGRAATDVQYF	TGTGCCAGCAGTTTAGGGAGAGCGGCCACAGATGTGCAGTATTTT	.	TRBJ2-3	TRBV12-3/TRBV12-4	.